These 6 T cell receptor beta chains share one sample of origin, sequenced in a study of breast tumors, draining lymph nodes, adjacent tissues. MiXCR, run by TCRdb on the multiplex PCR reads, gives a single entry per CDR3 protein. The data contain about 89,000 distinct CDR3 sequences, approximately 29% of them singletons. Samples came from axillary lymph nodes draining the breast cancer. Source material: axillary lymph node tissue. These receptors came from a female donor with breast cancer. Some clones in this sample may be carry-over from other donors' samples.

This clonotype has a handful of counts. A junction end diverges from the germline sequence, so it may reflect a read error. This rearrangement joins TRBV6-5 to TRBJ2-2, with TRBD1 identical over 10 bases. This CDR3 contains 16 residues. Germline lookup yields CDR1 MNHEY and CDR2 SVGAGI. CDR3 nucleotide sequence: TGTGCCAGCAGTCACTCCGGGACAGGGGATACCGGGGAGCTGTTTTTT. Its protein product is CASSHSGTGDTGELFF.

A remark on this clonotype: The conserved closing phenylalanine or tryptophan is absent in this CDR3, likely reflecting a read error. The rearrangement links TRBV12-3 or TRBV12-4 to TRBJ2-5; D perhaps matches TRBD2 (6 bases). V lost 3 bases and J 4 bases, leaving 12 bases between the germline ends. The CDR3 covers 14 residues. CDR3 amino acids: CASSFEGGRETQYL. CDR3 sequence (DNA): TGTGCCAGCAGTTTCGAGGGAGGCAGAGAGACCCAGTACCTC.

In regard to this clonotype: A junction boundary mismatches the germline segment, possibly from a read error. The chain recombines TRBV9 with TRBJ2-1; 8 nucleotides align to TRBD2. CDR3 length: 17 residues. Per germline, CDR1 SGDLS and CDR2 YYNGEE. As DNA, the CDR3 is TGTGCCAGCAGCGCCGGCCCAGCGGGAGCGTACTACACTGAGCAGTTCTTC. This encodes CASSAGPAGAYYTEQFF.

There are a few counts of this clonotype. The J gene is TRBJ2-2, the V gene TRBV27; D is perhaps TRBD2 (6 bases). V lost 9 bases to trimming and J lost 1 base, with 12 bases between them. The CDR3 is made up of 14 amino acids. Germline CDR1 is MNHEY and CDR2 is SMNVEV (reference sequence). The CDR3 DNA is TGTGCCAGTTATGGGGGACTGAACACCGGGGAGCTGTTTTTT. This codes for CASYGGLNTGELFF.

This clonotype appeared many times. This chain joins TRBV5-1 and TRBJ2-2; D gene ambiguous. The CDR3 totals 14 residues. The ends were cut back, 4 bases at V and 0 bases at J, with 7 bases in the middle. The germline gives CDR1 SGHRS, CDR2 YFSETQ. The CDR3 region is CASSGSSNTGELFF. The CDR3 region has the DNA TGCGCCAGCAGCGGGTCGTCGAACACCGGGGAGCTGTTTTTT.

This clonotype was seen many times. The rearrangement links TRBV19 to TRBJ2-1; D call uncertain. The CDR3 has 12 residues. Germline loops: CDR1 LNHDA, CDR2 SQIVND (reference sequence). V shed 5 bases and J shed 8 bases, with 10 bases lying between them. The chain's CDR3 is CASSSRSDEQFF. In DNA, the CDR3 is TGTGCCAGTAGTTCCAGGTCGGATGAGCAGTTCTTC.